These 16 T cell receptor beta chains came from one sample sequenced in a study of vaccination and CD4 T cells after COVID-19. With the Oncomine TCR Beta short-read assay, DNA from cultured CD4+ T cells was sequenced. MiXCR was run by TCRdb on the PCR reads, yielding one entry per CDR3 protein. The data hold about 13,000 distinct CDR3 sequences, with 60% to 80% observed a single time. The antigens of these receptors remain unknown. The treatment denotes: roughly ten-day PBMC culture with coronavirus spike peptide pools or control peptides (ViraFEST assay). Input material: CD4+ T cells from blood, cultured in vitro. The receptors originated from a human donor who had recovered from COVID-19.

The chain links TRBV5-6 to TRBJ1-1; 12 nucleotides agree with TRBD1. Germline CDR1 is SGHDT and CDR2 is YYEEEE. The CDR3 runs to 16 residues. V was clipped by 4 bases and J by 4 bases; unmatched bases: 8. This chain's CDR3 is CASSLSGTGGFTEAFF. The CDR3 region has the DNA TGTGCCAGCAGCCTATCCGGGACAGGGGGCTTCACTGAAGCTTTCTTT.

The chain has TRBV15 and TRBJ1-1, with 12 bases fitting TRBD1. The CDR3 is made up of 16 amino acids. CDR1 is LNHNV, CDR2 YYDKDF, per germline (reference sequence). The trim removed 1 base at V and 6 bases at J, leaving 6 bases unmatched. The CDR3 region has the DNA TGTGCCACCAGCAGAGGGGACAGGGGGCGTGGAGCTGAAGCTTTCTTT. This sequence encodes CATSRGDRGRGAEAFF.

This clonotype was counted a single time. The rearrangement joins TRBV7-2 to TRBJ1-5; no reliable D call. The V and J ends lost 5 bases and 0 bases respectively, with 17 bases between them. The CDR3 contains 17 residues. Germline values: CDR1 SGHTA, CDR2 FQGNSA. The CDR3 DNA reads TGTGCCAGCAGCCCGTCTGGAAGGGCCTATAGCAATCAGCCCCAGCATTTT. Translation: CASSPSGRAYSNQPQHF. Full variable domain (outside the CDR3, taken from reference TRBV7-2 and TRBJ1-5): GAGVSQSPSNKVTEKGKDVELRCDPISGHTALYWYRQSLGQGLEFLIYFQGNSAPDKSGLPSDRFSAERTGGSVSTLTIQRTQQEDSAVYLCASSPSGRAYSNQPQHFGDGTRLSIL.

This clonotype occurred once. The CDR3 loop is CASSLREQRTNTEAFF. In DNA form, the CDR3 reads TGCGCCAGCAGCTTGCGAGAGCAGAGGACGAACACTGAAGCTTTCTTT. The rearrangement joins TRBV5-1 to TRBJ1-1; the D is unclear. CDR1 is SGHRS, CDR2 YFSETQ, per germline. The CDR3 is 16 residues long. Between the trimmed V and J ends, which lost 1 base and 1 base, there was a span of 14 bases. Full variable domain (outside the CDR3, taken from reference TRBV5-1 and TRBJ1-1): KAGVTQTPRYLIKTRGQQVTLSCSPISGHRSVSWYQQTPGQGLQFLFEYFSETQRNKGNFPGRFSGRQFSNSRSEMNVSTLELGDSALYLCASSLREQRTNTEAFFGQGTRLTVV.

This clonotype was observed a handful of times. The genes are TRBV28 and TRBJ2-1, with 16 nucleotides matching TRBD2. Germline V CDR1 and CDR2: MDHEN, SYDVKM. V shed 6 bases and J 9 bases; nucleotides not matched to a gene: 5. CDR3 length: 15 residues. The CDR3 DNA reads as TGTGCCAGCAGAGCGGGACTAGCGGGAGGGAGTGAGCAGTTCTTC. Translating gives CASRAGLAGGSEQFF.

The table lists this clonotype with a few counts. V is TRBV24-1 and J is TRBJ2-5; 9 nucleotides agree with TRBD1. CDR1 and CDR2 (germline): KGHDR, SFDVKD. The CDR3 consists of 14 residues. Losses at the gene ends were 6 bases for V and 5 bases for J; bases not matched to a gene: 6. CDR3 protein: CATSLTGGAETQYF. The CDR3 coding sequence is TGTGCCACCAGTCTAACAGGGGGCGCGGAGACCCAGTACTTC.

J is TRBJ1-2 and V is TRBV7-2; possible D gene TRBD1, 6 bases. Germline V gene sequence: CDR1 SGHTA, CDR2 FQGNSA. The CDR3 is 13 residues long. V gave up 3 bases and J gave up 8 bases, with 13 bases separating them. The CDR3 sequence: CASSFTGKVGYTF. For the CDR3, the DNA is TGTGCCAGCAGCTTTACAGGGAAGGTGGGCTACACCTTC. Supplemented by reference TRBV7-2 and TRBJ1-2, the full variable domain reads GAGVSQSPSNKVTEKGKDVELRCDPISGHTALYWYRQSLGQGLEFLIYFQGNSAPDKSGLPSDRFSAERTGGSVSTLTIQRTQQEDSAVYLCASSFTGKVGYTFGSGTRLTVV.

The rearrangement joins TRBV20-1 to TRBJ1-5, with TRBD1 matching over 8 bases. CDR1 is DFQATT and CDR2 is SNEGSKA in the germline V gene (reference sequence). The CDR3 is 14 residues long. Losses at the gene ends were 4 bases for V and 9 bases for J; bases not matched to a gene: 11. In nucleotides, the CDR3 is TGCAGTGCTACCCCCCGGACAGGGCATCGGCCCCAGCATTTT. Protein: CSATPRTGHRPQHF.

This chain links TRBV11-3 with TRBJ2-6; TRBD1 matches at 9 bases. The CDR3 runs to 17 residues. V was clipped by 2 bases and J by 4 bases; unmatched bases: 6. Germline V lookup: CDR1 SGHNT, CDR2 YENEEA. CDR3 protein: CASSLSWTGDGANVLTF. CDR3 nucleotides: TGTGCCAGCAGCTTAAGTTGGACAGGGGACGGGGCCAACGTCCTGACTTTC.

The V gene is TRBV7-2, the J gene TRBJ2-1, with a possible D match to TRBD1 (6 bases). The ends were cut back, 1 base at V and 7 bases at J, with 14 bases in the middle. The CDR3 is made up of 15 amino acids. Germline CDR1 reads SGHTA; CDR2 reads FQGNSA. CDR3: CASSLGGPVVNEQFF. The CDR3 DNA is TGTGCCAGCAGCTTAGGGGGGCCTGTGGTGAATGAGCAGTTCTTC. Looking up the rest from reference TRBV7-2 and TRBJ2-1 gives the full variable domain: GAGVSQSPSNKVTEKGKDVELRCDPISGHTALYWYRQSLGQGLEFLIYFQGNSAPDKSGLPSDRFSAERTGGSVSTLTIQRTQQEDSAVYLCASSLGGPVVNEQFFGPGTRLTVL.

The sample holds one count of this clonotype. The chain employs TRBV19 and TRBJ2-4; D unresolved. Germline CDR1 reads LNHDA; CDR2 reads SQIVND (reference sequence). V lost 7 bases to trimming and J lost 6 bases, with 16 bases between them. The CDR3 extends over 14 amino acids. The CDR3 is CASTKDTYGNIQYF. DNA for the CDR3: TGTGCCAGTACTAAAGACACGTATGGAAACATTCAGTACTTC.

This clonotype was found a few times. The rearrangement links TRBV12-3 or TRBV12-4 to TRBJ1-5; possibly TRBD1 for D (5 bases). The CDR3 sequence is 14 residues long. Trimming shortened V by 6 bases and J by 0 bases, and 9 bases separated the two germline ends. CDR3 DNA sequence: TGTGCCAGCAGGGGACCTTATAGCAATCAGCCCCAGCATTTT. Amino acids: CASRGPYSNQPQHF.

The genes are TRBV6-2 or TRBV6-3 and TRBJ2-3; TRBD1 matches 8 bases. This CDR3 is 16 amino acids long. V lost 6 bases, J lost 6 bases, and 14 bases stayed unmatched. Germline V lookup: CDR1 MNHEY, CDR2 SVGEGT. The CDR3 loop is CASRPQGGTGYDTQYF. The CDR3 bases are TGTGCCAGCAGACCCCAAGGCGGGACAGGCTACGATACGCAGTATTTT.

The chain links TRBV7-2 to TRBJ2-7; D might be TRBD2 (6 bases). Germline CDR1 is SGHTA and CDR2 is FQGNSA. The CDR3 is 16 residues long. Trimming took off 2 bases at V and 0 bases at J, with 14 bases between the two ends. The CDR3 spells CASSLRVASDSYEQYF. CDR3 nucleotide sequence: TGTGCCAGCAGCTTAAGGGTGGCTAGCGACTCCTACGAGCAGTACTTC.

The rearrangement uses TRBV20-1 and TRBJ2-7, with 7 bases aligning to TRBD1. V lost 7 bases and J lost 3; bases outside the gene matches: 12. Germline lookup yields CDR1 DFQATT and CDR2 SNEGSKA (reference sequence). The CDR3 runs to 14 residues. The CDR3 here is CSVQGGSKNYEQYF. Written as DNA, the CDR3 is TGCAGTGTACAAGGGGGCTCTAAAAACTACGAGCAGTACTTC.

This chain connects TRBV6-1 to TRBJ1-2; TRBD1 is a possible D gene (6 bases). V was pared by 3 bases and J by 8 bases, with 16 bases between. The CDR3 has 14 amino acids. Per the germline V gene, CDR1 is MNHNS and CDR2 is SASEGT. DNA of the CDR3: TGTGCCAGCAGTGAGGGCAGGGGAAGGGTAGGCTACACCTTC. Amino acid sequence: CASSEGRGRVGYTF.